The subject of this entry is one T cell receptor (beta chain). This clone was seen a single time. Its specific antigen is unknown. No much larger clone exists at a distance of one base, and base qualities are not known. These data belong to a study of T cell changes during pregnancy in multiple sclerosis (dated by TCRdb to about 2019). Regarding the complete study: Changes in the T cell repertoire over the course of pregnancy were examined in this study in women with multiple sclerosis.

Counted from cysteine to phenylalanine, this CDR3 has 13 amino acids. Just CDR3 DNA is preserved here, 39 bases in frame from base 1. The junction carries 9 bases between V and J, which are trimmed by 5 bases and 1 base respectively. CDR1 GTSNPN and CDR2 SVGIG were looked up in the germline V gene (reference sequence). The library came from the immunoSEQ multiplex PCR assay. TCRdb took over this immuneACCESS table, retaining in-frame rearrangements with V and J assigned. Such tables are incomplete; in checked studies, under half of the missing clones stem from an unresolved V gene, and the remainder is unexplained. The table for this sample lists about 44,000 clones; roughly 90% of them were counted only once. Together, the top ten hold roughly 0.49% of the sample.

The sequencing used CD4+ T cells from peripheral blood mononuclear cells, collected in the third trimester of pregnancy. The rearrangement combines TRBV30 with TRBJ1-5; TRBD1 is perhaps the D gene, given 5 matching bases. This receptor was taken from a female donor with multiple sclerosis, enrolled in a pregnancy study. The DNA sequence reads TGTGCCTGGGGGAGGGACAGCAATCAGCCCCAGCATTTT. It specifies CAWGRDSNQPQHF. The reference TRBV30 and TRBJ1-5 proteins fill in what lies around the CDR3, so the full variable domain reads SQTIHQWPATLVQPVGSPLSLECTVEGTSNPNLYWYRQAAGRGLQLLFYSVGIGQISSEVPQNLSASRPQDRQFILSSKKLLLSDSGFYLCAWGRDSNQPQHFGDGTRLSIL.